The next 20 T cell receptor beta chains were all read from a single sample in a study of cytotoxic CD8 clonotypes in ibrutinib-treated CLL. Measured with immunoSEQ multiplex PCR; TCRdb has only the in-frame clones, and not every one. The table has over 150,000 clones, 70% to 85% seen once. The material sequenced was PBMCs, taken after 12 months of ibrutinib treatment. The origin of the receptors is a human donor with chronic lymphocytic leukemia.

The chain carries TRBV9 and TRBJ2-3; 9 nucleotides match TRBD1. V was pared by 3 bases and J by 3 bases, with 5 bases of the junction left unmatched. Germline CDR1 and CDR2: SGDLS and YYNGEE. CDR3 size: 15 residues. The CDR3 is CASSARQGGTDTQYF. The CDR3 bases are TGTGCCAGCAGCGCCCGACAGGGGGGGACAGATACGCAGTATTTT.

V gene TRBV5-1 combines with J gene TRBJ2-1, with D possibly TRBD2 on 6 matching bases. The CDR3 runs 15 residues. Germline CDR1 SGHRS, CDR2 YFSETQ. V was pared by 4 bases and J by 6 bases, with 17 bases between. CDR3: CASSPSLAISNEQFF. The CDR3 DNA follows: TGCGCCAGCAGCCCTTCTCTAGCGATAAGCAATGAGCAGTTCTTC.

The chain employs TRBV27 and TRBJ2-7; 10 bases map to TRBD1. The CDR3 spans 15 residues. With 5 bases clipped from V and 3 bases from J, the junction kept 7 bases outside the gene matches. From germline, CDR1 is MNHEY and CDR2 SMNVEV (reference sequence). CDR3 in DNA: TGTGCCAGCAGTCCTAGGGGGACAGGGGACTACGAGCAGTACTTC. This encodes CASSPRGTGDYEQYF.

V gene TRBV10-3 combines with J gene TRBJ1-5; TRBD1 matches at 9 bases. The CDR3 covers 15 residues. The V segment lost 4 bases and the J segment 3 bases; nucleotides outside the gene matches: 4. CDR1 is ENHRY and CDR2 is SYGVKD in the germline V gene. This CDR3 is CAISGTGAVNQPQHF. CDR3 nucleotides: TGTGCCATCAGTGGGACAGGGGCTGTCAATCAGCCCCAGCATTTT.

V gene TRBV7-5 combines with J gene TRBJ1-2. TRBV7-5 is designated a pseudogene. This CDR3 has 9 residues. The CDR3 DNA is TGTGCCAGAAGCTTAGGCTACACCTTC. Its protein is CARSLGYTF.

J is TRBJ2-2 and V is TRBV14; 10 positions match TRBD2. The V gene end was trimmed by 3 bases and the J gene end by 5 bases; junction bases not matched to a gene: 12. CDR1 and CDR2 (germline): SGHDN, FVKESK. The CDR3 has 18 amino acids. The CDR3: CASSHNLAGVFFTGELFF. The CDR3 DNA follows: TGTGCCAGCAGCCATAATCTAGCGGGAGTATTTTTTACCGGGGAGCTGTTTTTT.

The chain combines TRBV9 with TRBJ2-7; D call uncertain. Per germline, CDR1 SGDLS and CDR2 YYNGEE. Between the trimmed V and J ends, which lost 0 bases and 0 bases, there was a span of 10 bases. This CDR3 comprises 15 residues. The CDR3 loop reads CASSVGGSISYEQYF. The CDR3 DNA sequence: TGTGCCAGCAGCGTAGGGGGATCTATCTCCTACGAGCAGTACTTC.

The chain carries TRBV5-4 and TRBJ1-5, with D possibly matching TRBD1 (6 bases). CDR3 size: 14 residues. From germline, CDR1 is SGHNT and CDR2 YYREEE (reference sequence). The ends were cut back, 2 bases at V and 7 bases at J, with 13 bases in the middle. CDR3 sequence (DNA): TGTGCCAGCAGCTTAGGGGGTTCTGGGCAGCCCCAGCATTTT. Amino acids: CASSLGGSGQPQHF.

This clone was recorded a few times. The rearrangement joins TRBV4-1 to TRBJ2-7, with unresolved D. There are 15 residues in the CDR3. CDR1 is MGHRA and CDR2 is YSYEKL in the germline V gene. Trimming left V 3 bases short and J 1 base short, with 13 bases between. The DNA of the CDR3 is TGCGCCAGCAGCCAGTATAGGTCAGAATCCTACGAGCAGTACTTC. It encodes CASSQYRSESYEQYF.

The chain recombines TRBV5-3 with TRBJ2-5, with TRBD2 matching over 9 bases. TRBV5-3 is given ORF status, its function remaining uncertain. CDR3 length equals 15 residues. Germline trimming cut 0 bases from V and 5 bases from J; bases unmatched to any gene: 5. The CDR3 DNA reads as TGTGCCAGAAGCTTGGGGACTAGCGTCGAGGAGACCCAGTACTTC. Translated, it gives CARSLGTSVEETQYF.

The chain has TRBV11-2 and TRBJ2-1; D call uncertain. V shed 0 bases and J shed 0 bases, with 6 bases lying between them. This CDR3 comprises 15 residues. Germline-derived CDR1 and CDR2 are SGHAT and FQNNGV. The CDR3 sequence: CASSLEGLSYNEQFF. DNA for the CDR3: TGTGCCAGCAGCTTAGAAGGGCTCTCCTACAATGAGCAGTTCTTC. The full variable domain, its missing parts supplied by reference TRBV11-2 and TRBJ2-1, is EAGVAQSPRYKIIEKRQSVAFWCNPISGHATLYWYQQILGQGPKLLIQFQNNGVVDDSQLPKDRFSAERLKGVDSTLKIQPAKLEDSAVYLCASSLEGLSYNEQFFGPGTRLTVL.

The chain recombines TRBV5-6 with TRBJ2-3; D gene unclear. The CDR3 length is 13 residues. V gave up 4 bases and J gave up 2 bases, with 8 bases separating them. The germline gives CDR1 SGHDT, CDR2 YYEEEE. The CDR3 nucleotides read TGTGCCAGCAGCACCGACACCACAGATACGCAGTATTTT. The encoded protein is CASSTDTTDTQYF.

The chain combines TRBV18 with TRBJ1-2; D remains unclear. Germline CDR1 and CDR2: KGHSH and LQKENI. Deletions cut 3 bases from V and 0 bases from J, with 11 bases between. The CDR3 runs to 15 residues. This chain's CDR3 is CASSPSAGTNYGYTF. CDR3 DNA sequence: TGTGCCAGCTCACCGTCGGCAGGAACTAACTATGGCTACACCTTC.

The CDR3 DNA is TGTGCCAGCAGTTCGGGGTACGAGCAGTACTTC. This encodes CASSSGYEQYF. This chain joins TRBV25-1 and TRBJ2-7; D perhaps matches TRBD2 (5 bases). The CDR3 is made up of 11 amino acids. Germline V gene sequence: CDR1 MGHDK, CDR2 SYGVNS. V was shortened by 5 bases and J by 4 bases, with 6 bases between the two germline ends.

V and J are TRBV9 and TRBJ2-6; D remains unclear. V was shortened by 3 bases and J by 2 bases, with 9 bases between the two germline ends. Germline CDR1 and CDR2: SGDLS and YYNGEE. The CDR3 extends over 15 amino acids. Here the CDR3 DNA reads TGTGCCAGCAGCGACCAGTGGGCTGGGGCCAACGTCCTGACTTTC. This encodes CASSDQWAGANVLTF.

The V gene is TRBV4-2, the J gene TRBJ2-1; a weak D match, TRBD2 (6 bases). The CDR3 has 16 amino acids. Trimming shortened V by 5 bases and J by 3 bases, and 17 bases separated the two germline ends. Looked up from germline, CDR1 is LGHNA and CDR2 is YNFKEQ. The CDR3 here is CASSSHGTSIYNEQFF. The CDR3 DNA reads TGTGCCAGCAGCTCCCACGGGACTTCCATCTACAATGAGCAGTTCTTC.

The chain links TRBV6-1 to TRBJ2-7; D gene uncertain. The CDR3 consists of 11 residues. The V end lost 5 bases, the J end lost 4 bases, and 6 bases lay between the germline ends. CDR1 is MNHNS, CDR2 SASEGT, per germline. The CDR3 reads CASSWTYEQYF. CDR3 bases: TGTGCCAGCAGTTGGACGTACGAGCAGTACTTC.

The V and J genes are TRBV2 and TRBJ2-3; D gene unclear. The V gene's germline CDR1 is SNHLY and CDR2 FYNNEI. V was pared by 5 bases and J by 1 base, with 4 bases between. The length of the CDR3 is 12 residues. The DNA for the CDR3 is TGTGCCAGCAGTACCGGCACAGATACGCAGTATTTT. The encoded protein is CASSTGTDTQYF.

This clone came up once. The V call is TRBV28, the J call TRBJ1-1; 11 bases are a match to TRBD1. The CDR3 extends over 14 amino acids. The V gene end was trimmed by 9 bases and the J gene end by 5 bases; junction bases not matched to a gene: 8. Germline V gives CDR1 MDHEN, CDR2 SYDVKM. The CDR3 spells CASLDRGLWTEAFF. The CDR3 DNA reads TGTGCCAGTCTGGACAGGGGGCTGTGGACTGAAGCTTTCTTT.

V is TRBV18 and J is TRBJ2-7; D may correspond to TRBD1 or TRBD2 (5 bases each). This CDR3 has 15 amino acids. Germline V gene lookup returns CDR1 KGHSH and CDR2 LQKENI. V dropped 3 bases and J dropped 4 bases, with 16 bases sitting between them. The CDR3 DNA follows: TGTGCCAGCTCACCTTCGCACGGGGCAGAATACGAGCAGTACTTC. The encoded protein is CASSPSHGAEYEQYF.